A selection of T cell receptor beta chains follows, all from one sample in a study of CD8 T cells in ankylosing spondylitis. TCRdb reprocessed the 5' RACE reads with MiXCR, giving one entry per CDR3 protein. Among about 420,000 distinct CDR3 sequences listed, under 25% were seen once. The sample consisted of blood, either unsorted or a sorted T cell fraction (not recorded which). The receptors derive from a male donor with ankylosing spondylitis. The CDR3 runs from the conserved cysteine through the conserved F or W. Fields, in order: clone size, J gene, D gene, V gene, CDR3 DNA, CDR3 protein. D genes are given only for firm matches. Clone size, where shown, is once, few, many, or a class for clones that have expanded.

.,TRBJ2-1,TRBD2,TRBV29-1,TGCAGCGTCACTGGCGGAGTAGCGGGAGGCTTGAATGAGCAGTTCTTC,CSVTGGVAGGLNEQFF
few,TRBJ2-1,.,TRBV6-1,TGTGCCAGCAAAACTCCGGGACAACCCTACAATGAGCAGTTCTTC,CASKTPGQPYNEQFF
.,TRBJ1-3,.,TRBV6-5,TGTGCCAGCAGTTACTCAGGGCATGGAAACACCATATATTTT,CASSYSGHGNTIYF
.,TRBJ2-5,.,TRBV4-2,TGTGCCAGCAGCCCCCAGGGGGGTAGCCAAGAGACCCAGTACTTC,CASSPQGGSQETQYF
.,TRBJ1-2,TRBD1,TRBV27,TGTGCCAGCAGCCGCCGACAGGGGCCGTACTATGGCTACACCTTC,CASSRRQGPYYGYTF
.,TRBJ2-7,TRBD1,TRBV29-1,TGCAGCGTTACCGGGACAGGGTACCCCTACGAGCAGTACTTC,CSVTGTGYPYEQYF
few,TRBJ2-1,TRBD1,TRBV5-1,TGCGCCAGCATGTGGACAGGGTCCGATGAGCAGTTCTTC,CASMWTGSDEQFF
few,TRBJ2-7,.,TRBV29-1,TGCAGCGTTGTCCGAGAGGTCCACGAGCAGTACTTC,CSVVREVHEQYF
many,TRBJ2-3,.,TRBV4-2,TGTGCCAGCAGCCCTAAGCGGGTTAGCACAGATACGCAGTATTTT,CASSPKRVSTDTQYF
few,TRBJ2-3,.,TRBV6-1,TGTGCCAGCACCAACCGGGGGACCATTGCAGATACGCAGTATTTT,CASTNRGTIADTQYF
few,TRBJ2-3,TRBD2,TRBV6-2/TRBV6-3,TGTGCCAGCAGTTACTCGTCTGCGGGAGAGACAGATACGCAGTATTTT,CASSYSSAGETDTQYF
few,TRBJ2-2,.,TRBV10-3,TGTGCCATCAGTGAGTTGGGTCAGACTACCGGGGAGCTGTTTTTT,CAISELGQTTGELFF
.,TRBJ1-2,TRBD1,TRBV27,TGTGCCAGCAGTTTATTCGCGGGACAGAGCTATGGCTACACCTTC,CASSLFAGQSYGYTF
.,TRBJ1-6,.,TRBV28,TGTGCCAGCAAGGGATCCTATAATTCACCCCTCCACTTT,CASKGSYNSPLHF
.,TRBJ2-5,.,TRBV29-1,TGCAGCGCAAGCCCGGGACACCGGAGCCAAGAGACCCAGTACTTC,CSASPGHRSQETQYF
.,TRBJ2-3,TRBD1,TRBV12-3/TRBV12-4,TGTGCCAGCGGAACCCGGGACAGGGGGTTCGCAGATACGCAGTATTTT,CASGTRDRGFADTQYF
.,TRBJ2-3,TRBD1,TRBV10-3,TGTGCCATCAGTACCCCGGGACAGGGACCAGATACGCAGTATTTT,CAISTPGQGPDTQYF
.,TRBJ2-2,TRBD1,TRBV20-1,TGCAGTGCTAGCCTCGGGACAGAGGATGGGACCGGGGAGCTGTTTTTT,CSASLGTEDGTGELFF
few,TRBJ1-5,TRBD1,TRBV12-5,TGTGCTAGTGGTCGGGACAGTGGACAGCCCCAGCATTTT,CASGRDSGQPQHF
.,TRBJ1-2,.,TRBV16,TGTGCCAGCAGCCGAGCAGCGGGCTATGGCTACACCTTC,CASSRAAGYGYTF
few,TRBJ2-7,.,TRBV9,TGTGCCAGCAGCGTAGCTCTGAACTACGAGCAGTACTTC,CASSVALNYEQYF
.,TRBJ2-5,TRBD2,TRBV20-1,TGCAGTGCGGGGGGGACTAGCGGGAACCAAGAGACCCAGTACTTC,CSAGGTSGNQETQYF
.,TRBJ2-7,.,TRBV5-1,TGCGCCAGCAGCCCCGAGGGAGGGGGTGGTTCCTACGAGCAGTACTTC,CASSPEGGGGSYEQYF
.,TRBJ1-1,.,TRBV15,TGTGCCACCAGCAGTATGTTTCAGAACACTGAAGCTTTCTTT,CATSSMFQNTEAFF